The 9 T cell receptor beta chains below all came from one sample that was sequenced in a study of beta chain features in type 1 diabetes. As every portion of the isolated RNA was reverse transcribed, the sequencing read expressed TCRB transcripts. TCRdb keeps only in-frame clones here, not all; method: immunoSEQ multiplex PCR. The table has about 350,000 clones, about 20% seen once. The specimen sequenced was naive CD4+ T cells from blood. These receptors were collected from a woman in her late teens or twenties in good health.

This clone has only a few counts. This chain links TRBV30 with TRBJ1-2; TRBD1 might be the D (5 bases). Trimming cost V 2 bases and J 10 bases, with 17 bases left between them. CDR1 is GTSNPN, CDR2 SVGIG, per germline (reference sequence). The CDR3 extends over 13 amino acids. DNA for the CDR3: TGTGCCTGGAGTTACGGACACGCTCAAACCTACACCTTC. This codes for CAWSYGHAQTYTF. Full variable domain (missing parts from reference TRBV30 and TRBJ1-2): SQTIHQWPATLVQPVGSPLSLECTVEGTSNPNLYWYRQAAGRGLQLLFYSVGIGQISSEVPQNLSASRPQDRQFILSSKKLLLSDSGFYLCAWSYGHAQTYTFGSGTRLTVV.

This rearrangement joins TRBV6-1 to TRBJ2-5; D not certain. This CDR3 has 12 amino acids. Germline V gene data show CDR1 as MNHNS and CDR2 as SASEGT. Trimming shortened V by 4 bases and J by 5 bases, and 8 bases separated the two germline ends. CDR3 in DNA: TGTGCCAGCAGTGTTAATGAGGAGACCCAGTACTTC. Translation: CASSVNEETQYF.

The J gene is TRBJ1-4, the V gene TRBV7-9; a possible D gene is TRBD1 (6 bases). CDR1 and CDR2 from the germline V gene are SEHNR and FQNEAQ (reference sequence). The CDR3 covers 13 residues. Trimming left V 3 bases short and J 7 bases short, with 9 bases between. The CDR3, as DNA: TGTGCCAGCAGCTTGGGGGCAGGTGAAAAACTGTTTTTT. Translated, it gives CASSLGAGEKLFF.

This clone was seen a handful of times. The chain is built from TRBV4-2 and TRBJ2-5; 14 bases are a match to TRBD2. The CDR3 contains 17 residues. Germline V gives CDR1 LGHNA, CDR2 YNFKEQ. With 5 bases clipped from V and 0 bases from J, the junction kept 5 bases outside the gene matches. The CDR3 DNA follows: TGTGCCAGCAGCGTGGGACTAGCGGGGGCCCACCAAGAGACCCAGTACTTC. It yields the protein CASSVGLAGAHQETQYF.

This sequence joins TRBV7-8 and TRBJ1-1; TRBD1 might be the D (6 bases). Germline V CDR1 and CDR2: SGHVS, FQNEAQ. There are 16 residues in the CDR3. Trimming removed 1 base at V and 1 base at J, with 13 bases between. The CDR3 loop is CASSLVAGGANTEAFF. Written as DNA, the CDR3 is TGTGCCAGCAGCTTAGTGGCGGGGGGGGCGAACACTGAAGCTTTCTTT.

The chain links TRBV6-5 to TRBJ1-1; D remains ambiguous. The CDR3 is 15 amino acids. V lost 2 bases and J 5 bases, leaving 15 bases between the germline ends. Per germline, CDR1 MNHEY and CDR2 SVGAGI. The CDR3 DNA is TGTGCCAGCAGTTACCAAGCCGGGAGGGAGACTGAAGCTTTCTTT. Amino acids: CASSYQAGRETEAFF.

The CDR3 nucleotides are TGTGCCAGCCTAGCGGAGTACACCGGGGAGCTGTTTTTT. This translates into CASLAEYTGELFF. This rearrangement joins TRBV11-3 to TRBJ2-2; 7 bases are shared with TRBD2. The CDR3 sequence is 13 residues long. From germline, CDR1 is SGHNT and CDR2 YENEEA. Trimming at V came to 8 bases and at J to 3 bases, leaving 3 bases not matched to a gene.

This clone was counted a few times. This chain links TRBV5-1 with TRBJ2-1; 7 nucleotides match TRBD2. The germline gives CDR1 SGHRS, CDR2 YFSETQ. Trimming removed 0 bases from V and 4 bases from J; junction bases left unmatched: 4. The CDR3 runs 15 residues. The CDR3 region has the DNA TGCGCCAGCAGCTTGGAGGGAGGGAAGTACAATGAGCAGTTCTTC. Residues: CASSLEGGKYNEQFF. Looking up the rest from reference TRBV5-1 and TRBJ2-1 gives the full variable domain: KAGVTQTPRYLIKTRGQQVTLSCSPISGHRSVSWYQQTPGQGLQFLFEYFSETQRNKGNFPGRFSGRQFSNSRSEMNVSTLELGDSALYLCASSLEGGKYNEQFFGPGTRLTVL.

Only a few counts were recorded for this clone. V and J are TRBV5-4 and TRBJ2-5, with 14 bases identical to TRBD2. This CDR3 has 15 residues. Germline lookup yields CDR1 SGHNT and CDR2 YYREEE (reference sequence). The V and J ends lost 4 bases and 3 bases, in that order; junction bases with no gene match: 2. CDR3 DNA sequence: TGTGCCAGCAGCGGGGGACTAGCGGGGGAAGAGACCCAGTACTTC. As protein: CASSGGLAGEETQYF.